This T cell receptor beta chain appears in the sequencing data of a study of Tregs in tolerant kidney transplant recipients. Study-level results: Tolerant patients' donor-specific Tregs expanded beyond overall Tregs, suggesting antigen-driven growth. This study did not directly address biological reproducibility.

A word on this clone: What it recognizes is unknown.

This CDR3 spans 14 amino acids. Germline-derived CDR1 and CDR2 are SGHDT and YYEEEE. V lost 4 bases, J lost 7 bases, and 10 bases stayed unmatched. Related graft donors supplied nonmyeloablative bone marrow transplants, and mixed chimerism was transient. The table came from immunoSEQ multiplex PCR; TCRdb's copy has only in-frame clones and leaves some out. The sample lists around 64,000 clones, 80% to 90% seen once, with about 3.8% in the top ten. The sequenced sample was CD4+ T cells from blood (PBMCs), obtained 6 months after the transplant. The J gene is TRBJ1-1, the V gene TRBV5-6; TRBD1 agrees at 7 bases. The TCR was taken from a human patient who received a combined kidney and bone marrow transplant. A subset of T cells may come from the graft donor. The CDR3 region has the DNA TGTGCCAGCAGCCCGCTAACAGGGGTAAGTGAAGCTTTCTTT. Translated: CASSPLTGVSEAFF.